Below, 5 T cell receptor beta chains from the same sample are listed, as sequenced in a study of blood T cell repertoires in COVID-19 (dated by TCRdb to the early 2020s). Libraries were made using the immunoSEQ multiplex PCR assay. TCRdb's version of the immuneACCESS table is confined to in-frame rearrangements and falls short of the full clone set. An unresolved V gene accounts for under half of the shortfall where checked; the remainder is of unknown origin. Here the sample has about 69,000 clones; 79% occur a single time. The ten biggest clones cover 16% of the sample. What was sequenced was peripheral blood. Every receptor here comes from a man in his sixties with acute or convalescent COVID-19.

This clone was found a few times. V is TRBV2 and J is TRBJ2-1; TRBD1 might be the D (5 bases). The CDR3 loop spans 15 amino acids. V lost 1 base to trimming and J lost 0 bases, with 7 bases between them. Germline CDR1 and CDR2: SNHLY and FYNNEI. Here the CDR3 reads CASSEDRSSYNEQFF. In DNA form, the CDR3 reads TGTGCCAGCAGTGAAGACAGGAGCTCCTACAATGAGCAGTTCTTC.

The chain carries TRBV2 and TRBJ2-6, with 8 bases aligning to TRBD1. Germline values: CDR1 SNHLY, CDR2 FYNNEI. This CDR3 region has 16 residues. With V trimmed by 6 bases and J by 2 bases, 6 bases remained unmatched. This chain's CDR3 is CASSGQGRAGANVLTF. CDR3 bases: TGTGCCAGCAGCGGACAGGGTAGAGCTGGGGCCAACGTCCTGACTTTC.

A few counts support this clone. This chain connects TRBV5-1 to TRBJ2-1; a possible D gene is TRBD1 (7 bases). The CDR3 contains 14 residues. V lost 0 bases and J lost 10, with 14 bases in between. The germline V gene encodes CDR1 SGHRS and CDR2 YFSETQ. CDR3 DNA: TGCGCCAGCAGCTTGGATCAGGGGGGAGGCGAGCAGTTCTTC. The encoded protein is CASSLDQGGGEQFF.

As regards this clone: Being one base from a much bigger clone, this may be a read error. V and J are TRBV5-4 and TRBJ2-1; D uncertain. Germline-derived CDR1 and CDR2 are SGHNT and YYREEE (reference sequence). V lost 4 bases and J lost 0, with 5 bases in between. The CDR3 spans 13 residues. The CDR3 region has the DNA TGTGCCAGCAGCCCCAGCTCCTACAATGAGCAGTTCTTC. Residues: CASSPSSYNEQFF.

With respect to this clone: At one end the junction does not follow the germline gene, possibly because of a read error. This chain uses TRBV11-2 with TRBJ2-5, with 9 positions matching TRBD2. Germline-derived CDR1 and CDR2 are SGHAT and FQNNGV. The CDR3 covers 16 residues. The CDR3 reads CASSLDISGGQKTQYF. The CDR3 nucleotides read TGTGCCAGCAGCTTAGATATTAGCGGGGGCCAAAAGACCCAGTACTTC.